The 6 T cell receptor beta chains presented below share a single source sample, sequenced in a study of CD8+CD57+ T cells in acquired aplastic anemia. Whoever was chosen for sequencing had shown CD8+CD57+ cell expansion by flow cytometry. TCR beta VDJ and CDR3 were profiled, and genomic DNA was the template. One entry per CDR3 protein, called by TCRdb with MiXCR from the reads. The sample consists of 310,000 or so distinct CDR3 sequences, 45% to 65% of them appearing once. Material: sorted CD4+, CD8+, or CD8+CD57+ T cells (not recorded which) from PBMCs. These receptors all come from a human donor with aplastic anemia.

The chain is built from TRBV4-2 and TRBJ2-5; 7 positions agree with TRBD1. Germline-derived CDR1 and CDR2 are LGHNA and YNFKEQ. Unmatched junction bases numbered 21, after V lost 6 bases and J lost 5 bases. The length of the CDR3 is 18 residues. CDR3 sequence: CASSFRPRNRGNWETQYF. CDR3 DNA sequence: TGTGCCAGCAGTTTTCGTCCCAGGAACAGGGGCAATTGGGAGACCCAGTACTTC.

CDR3 sequence reads: CSVLSNTNTEAFF. CDR3 nucleotide sequence: TGCAGCGTTTTATCAAATACGAACACTGAAGCTTTCTTT. The chain recombines TRBV29-1 with TRBJ1-1; D is unresolved. Germline values: CDR1 SQVTM, CDR2 ANQGSEA. Trimming stripped 5 bases from V and 1 base from J, with 11 bases between. This CDR3 is built from 13 residues.

V usage is TRBV7-7 and J usage is TRBJ2-2; TRBD1 or TRBD2 may be the D gene (6 bases each). The CDR3 extends over 15 amino acids. CDR1 is SSHAT, CDR2 FNYEAQ, per germline (reference sequence). Trimming cost V 1 base and J 4 bases, with 10 bases left between them. Written as DNA, the CDR3 is TGTGCCAGCAGCTTAGTCGGAGGGGGCACCGGGGAGCTGTTTTTT. Amino acid sequence: CASSLVGGGTGELFF.

V gene TRBV7-2 combines with J gene TRBJ2-1; 11 bases fit TRBD2. CDR1 is SGHTA and CDR2 is FQGNSA in the germline V gene. The CDR3 contains 15 residues. V was clipped by 5 bases and J by 5 bases; unmatched bases: 5. The CDR3 protein is CASSPTSGVHNEQFF. Written as DNA, the CDR3 is TGTGCCAGCAGCCCGACTAGCGGGGTTCACAATGAGCAGTTCTTC.

CDR3 nucleotides: TGTGCCAGCGCGGGACAACGGAACACTGAAGCTTTCTTT. Its translation: CASAGQRNTEAFF. The gene calls are TRBV2 and TRBJ1-1; weak D call: TRBD1 (6 bases). The CDR3 runs to 13 residues. With 8 bases removed from V and 1 base from J, the gap between germline ends came to 11 bases. Germline V lookup: CDR1 SNHLY, CDR2 FYNNEI.

The chain recombines TRBV10-3 with TRBJ2-7, with D possibly being TRBD2 (7 bases). V was cut by 6 bases and J by 0 bases, with 12 bases left in between. CDR1 is ENHRY and CDR2 is SYGVKD in the germline V gene. The CDR3 length is 14 residues. The CDR3 reads CAIRDSGTSYEQYF. The CDR3, as DNA: TGTGCCATCAGGGACAGCGGGACCTCCTACGAGCAGTACTTC.